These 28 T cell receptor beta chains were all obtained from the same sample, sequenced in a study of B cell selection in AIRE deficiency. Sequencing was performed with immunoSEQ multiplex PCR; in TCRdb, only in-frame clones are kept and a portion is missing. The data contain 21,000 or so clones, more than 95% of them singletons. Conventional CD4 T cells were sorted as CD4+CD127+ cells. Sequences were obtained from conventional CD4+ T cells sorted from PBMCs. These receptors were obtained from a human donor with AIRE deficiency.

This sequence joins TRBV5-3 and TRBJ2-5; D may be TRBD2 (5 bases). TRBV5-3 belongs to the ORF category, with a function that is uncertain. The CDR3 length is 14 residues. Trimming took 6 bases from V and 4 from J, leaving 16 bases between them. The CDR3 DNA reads TGTGCCAGAACCATTCACTGGGCGGGAGAGACCCAGTACTTC. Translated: CARTIHWAGETQYF.

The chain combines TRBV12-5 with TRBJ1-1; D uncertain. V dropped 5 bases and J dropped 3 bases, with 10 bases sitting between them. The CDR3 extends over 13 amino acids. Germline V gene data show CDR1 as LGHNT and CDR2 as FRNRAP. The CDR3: CASGPRRDTEAFF. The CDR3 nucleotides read TGTGCTAGTGGTCCCCGACGGGACACTGAAGCTTTCTTT.

The CDR3 region is CASSLYGAGTTKGEQYF. In DNA form, the CDR3 reads TGTGCCAGCAGCTTATATGGTGCTGGGACTACTAAGGGCGAGCAGTACTTC. The chain couples TRBV7-8 to TRBJ2-7; 7 bases align to TRBD2. The CDR3 sequence is 17 residues long. The germline V gene has CDR1 SGHVS and CDR2 FQNEAQ. Trimming cost V 2 bases and J 6 bases; bases outside gene matches: 16.

This CDR3 is CASSLTSGANTGELFF. The CDR3 DNA reads as TGTGCCAGCAGCTTGACTAGCGGCGCGAACACCGGGGAGCTGTTTTTT. V gene TRBV7-9 combines with J gene TRBJ2-2; 9 bases align to TRBD2. The CDR3 runs to 16 residues. V was pared by 3 bases and J by 0 bases, with 2 bases of the junction left unmatched. The V gene's germline CDR1 is SEHNR and CDR2 FQNEAQ (reference sequence).

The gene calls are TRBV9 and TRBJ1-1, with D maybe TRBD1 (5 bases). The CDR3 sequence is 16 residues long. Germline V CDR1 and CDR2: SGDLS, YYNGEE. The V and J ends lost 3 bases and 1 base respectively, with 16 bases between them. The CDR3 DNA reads TGTGCCAGCAGCGCCAGCGTAGGGGAGTGGAACACTGAAGCTTTCTTT. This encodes CASSASVGEWNTEAFF.

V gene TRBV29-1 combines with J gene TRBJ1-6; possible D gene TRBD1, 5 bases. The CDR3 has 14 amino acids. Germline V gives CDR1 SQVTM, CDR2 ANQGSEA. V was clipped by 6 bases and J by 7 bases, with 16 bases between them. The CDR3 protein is CSVSTDGGNSPLHF. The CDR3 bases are TGCAGCGTCTCGACAGATGGAGGAAATTCACCCCTCCACTTT.

The CDR3: CASSEQGAHSGNTIYF. The CDR3 DNA follows: TGTGCCAGCAGTGAACAGGGGGCCCACTCTGGAAACACCATATATTTT. This chain uses TRBV2 with TRBJ1-3, with TRBD1 matching 8 bases. CDR1 SNHLY and CDR2 FYNNEI come from the germline V gene. The CDR3 runs to 16 residues. J gave up 0 bases and V 2 bases, and 3 bases lay outside the gene matches.

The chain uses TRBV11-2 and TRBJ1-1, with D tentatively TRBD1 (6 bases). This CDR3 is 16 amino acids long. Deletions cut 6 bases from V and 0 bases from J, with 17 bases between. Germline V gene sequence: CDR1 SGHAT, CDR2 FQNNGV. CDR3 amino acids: CASRSGTRVMNTEAFF. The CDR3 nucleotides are TGTGCCAGCAGGTCCGGGACAAGGGTTATGAACACTGAAGCTTTCTTT.

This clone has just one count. This CDR3 reads CASSEAGTGGTEAFF. Written as DNA, the CDR3 is TGTGCCAGCAGTGAAGCTGGGACAGGAGGGACTGAAGCTTTCTTT. This chain connects TRBV6-1 to TRBJ1-1, with TRBD1 matching over 8 bases. Germline trimming cut 0 bases from V and 5 bases from J; bases unmatched to any gene: 5. Germline V gives CDR1 MNHNS, CDR2 SASEGT. The CDR3 contains 15 residues.

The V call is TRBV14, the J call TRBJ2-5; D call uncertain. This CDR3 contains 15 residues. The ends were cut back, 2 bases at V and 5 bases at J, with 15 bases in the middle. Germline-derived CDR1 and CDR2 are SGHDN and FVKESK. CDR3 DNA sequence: TGTGCCAGCAGCCAAAGAACGGACCTCCTGGAGACCCAGTACTTC. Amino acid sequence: CASSQRTDLLETQYF.

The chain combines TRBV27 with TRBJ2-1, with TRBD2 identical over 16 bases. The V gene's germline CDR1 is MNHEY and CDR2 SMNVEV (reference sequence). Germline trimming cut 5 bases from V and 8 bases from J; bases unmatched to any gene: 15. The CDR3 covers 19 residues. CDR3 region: CASSGYRAGTSGRADEQFF. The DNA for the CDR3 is TGTGCCAGCAGTGGCTACAGGGCAGGGACTAGCGGGAGGGCCGATGAGCAGTTCTTC.

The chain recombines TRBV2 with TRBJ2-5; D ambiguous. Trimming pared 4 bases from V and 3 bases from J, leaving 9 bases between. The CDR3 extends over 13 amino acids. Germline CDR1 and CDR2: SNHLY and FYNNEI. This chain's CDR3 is CASSAPSEETQYF. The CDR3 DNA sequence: TGTGCCAGCAGTGCCCCATCCGAAGAGACCCAGTACTTC. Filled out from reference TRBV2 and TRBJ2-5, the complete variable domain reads EPEVTQTPSHQVTQMGQEVILRCVPISNHLYFYWYRQILGQKVEFLVSFYNNEISEKSEIFDDQFSVERPDGSNFTLKIRSTKLEDSAMYFCASSAPSEETQYFGPGTRLLVL.

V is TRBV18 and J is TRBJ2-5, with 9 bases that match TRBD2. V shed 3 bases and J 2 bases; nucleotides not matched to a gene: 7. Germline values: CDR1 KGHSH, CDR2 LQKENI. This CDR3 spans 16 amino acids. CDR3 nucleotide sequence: TGTGCCAGCTCACCGACTGTCGCGGGAGGGCAAGAGACCCAGTACTTC. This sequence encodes CASSPTVAGGQETQYF. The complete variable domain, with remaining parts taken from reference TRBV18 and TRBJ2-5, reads NAGVMQNPRHLVRRRGQEARLRCSPMKGHSHVYWYRQLPEEGLKFMVYLQKENIIDESGMPKERFSAEFPKEGPSILRIQQVVRGDSAAYFCASSPTVAGGQETQYFGPGTRLLVL.

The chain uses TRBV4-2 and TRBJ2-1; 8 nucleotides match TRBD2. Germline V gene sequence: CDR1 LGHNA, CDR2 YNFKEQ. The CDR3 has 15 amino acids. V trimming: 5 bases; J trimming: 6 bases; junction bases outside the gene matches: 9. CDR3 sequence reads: CASSFGREGGNEQFF. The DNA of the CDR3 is TGTGCCAGCAGCTTTGGACGGGAGGGGGGCAATGAGCAGTTCTTC.

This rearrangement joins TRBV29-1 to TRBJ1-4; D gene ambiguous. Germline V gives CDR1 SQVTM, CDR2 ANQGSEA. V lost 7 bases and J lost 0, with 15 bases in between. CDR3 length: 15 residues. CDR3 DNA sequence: TGCAGCGCCATAGACACCGGCGCAACTAATGAAAAACTGTTTTTT. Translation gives CSAIDTGATNEKLFF.

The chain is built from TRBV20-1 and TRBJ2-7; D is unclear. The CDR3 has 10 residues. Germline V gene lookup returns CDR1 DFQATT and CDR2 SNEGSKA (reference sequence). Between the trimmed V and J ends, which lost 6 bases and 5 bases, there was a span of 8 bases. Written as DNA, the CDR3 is TGCAGTGCCTCCCTGAACGAGCAGTACTTC. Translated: CSASLNEQYF.

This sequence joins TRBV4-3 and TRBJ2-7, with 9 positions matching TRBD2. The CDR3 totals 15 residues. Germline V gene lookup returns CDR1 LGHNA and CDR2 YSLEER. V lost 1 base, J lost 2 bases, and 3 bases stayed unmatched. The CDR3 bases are TGCGCCAGCAGCCAAGGCCTAGCGGGACCCTACGAGCAGTACTTC. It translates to CASSQGLAGPYEQYF.

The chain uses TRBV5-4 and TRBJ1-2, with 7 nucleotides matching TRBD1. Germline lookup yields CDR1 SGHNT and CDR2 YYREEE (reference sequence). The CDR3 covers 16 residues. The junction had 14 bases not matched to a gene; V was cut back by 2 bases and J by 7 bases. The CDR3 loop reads CASSFWDRTQTGGYTF. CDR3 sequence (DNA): TGTGCCAGCAGCTTCTGGGACAGAACTCAAACGGGTGGCTACACCTTC.

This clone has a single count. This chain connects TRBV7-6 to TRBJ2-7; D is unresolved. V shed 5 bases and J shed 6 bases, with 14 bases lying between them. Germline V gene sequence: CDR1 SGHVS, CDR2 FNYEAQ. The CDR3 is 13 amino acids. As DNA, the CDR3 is TGTGCCAGCAGCCCTTGGATCTCTGGCGAGCAGTACTTC. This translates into CASSPWISGEQYF. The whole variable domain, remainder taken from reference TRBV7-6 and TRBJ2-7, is GAGVSQSPRYKVTKRGQDVALRCDPISGHVSLYWYRQALGQGPEFLTYFNYEAQQDKSGLPNDRFSAERPEGSISTLTIQRTEQRDSAMYRCASSPWISGEQYFGPGTRLTVT.

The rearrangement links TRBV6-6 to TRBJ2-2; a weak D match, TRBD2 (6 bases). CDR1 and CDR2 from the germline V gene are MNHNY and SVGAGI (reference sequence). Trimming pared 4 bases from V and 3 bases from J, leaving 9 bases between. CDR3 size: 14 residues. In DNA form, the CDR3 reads TGTGCCAGCAGTTGGACGGGGGACACCGGGGAGCTGTTTTTT. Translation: CASSWTGDTGELFF.

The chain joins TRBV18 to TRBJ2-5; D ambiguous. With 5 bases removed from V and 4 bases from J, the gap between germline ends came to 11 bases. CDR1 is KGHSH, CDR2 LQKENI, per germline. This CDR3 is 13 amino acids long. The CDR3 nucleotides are TGTGCCAGCTCAGCCGACATCGGAGAGACCCAGTACTTC. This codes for CASSADIGETQYF.

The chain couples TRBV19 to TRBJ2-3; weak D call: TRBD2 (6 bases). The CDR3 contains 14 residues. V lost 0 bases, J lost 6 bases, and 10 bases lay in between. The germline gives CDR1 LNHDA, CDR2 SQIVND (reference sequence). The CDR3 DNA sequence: TGTGCCAGTAGTATAGAACCAGCGGGCGATACGCAGTATTTT. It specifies CASSIEPAGDTQYF.

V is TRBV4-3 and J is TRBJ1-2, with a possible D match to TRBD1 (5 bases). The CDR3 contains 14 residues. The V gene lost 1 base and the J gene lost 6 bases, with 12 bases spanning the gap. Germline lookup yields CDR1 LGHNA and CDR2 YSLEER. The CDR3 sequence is CASSQVRGENGYTF. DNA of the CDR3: TGCGCCAGCAGCCAAGTAAGGGGCGAGAATGGCTACACCTTC.

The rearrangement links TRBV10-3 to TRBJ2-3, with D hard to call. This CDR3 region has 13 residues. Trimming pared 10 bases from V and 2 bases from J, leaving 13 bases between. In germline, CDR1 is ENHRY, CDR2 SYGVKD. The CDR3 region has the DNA TGTGCCACAAGCCCGGGTTCCACAGATACGCAGTATTTT. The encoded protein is CATSPGSTDTQYF.

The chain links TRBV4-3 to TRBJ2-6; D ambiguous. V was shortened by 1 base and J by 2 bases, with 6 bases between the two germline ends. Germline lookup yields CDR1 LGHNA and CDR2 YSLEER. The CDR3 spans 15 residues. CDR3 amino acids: CASSQGGPGANVLTF. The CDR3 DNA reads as TGCGCCAGCAGCCAAGGGGGTCCTGGGGCCAACGTCCTGACTTTC.

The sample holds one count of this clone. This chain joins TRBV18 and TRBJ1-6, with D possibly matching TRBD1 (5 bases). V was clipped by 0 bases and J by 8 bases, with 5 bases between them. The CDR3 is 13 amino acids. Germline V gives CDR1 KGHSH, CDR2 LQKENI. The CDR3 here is CASSPPGDSPLHF. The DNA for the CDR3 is TGTGCCAGCTCACCACCGGGGGATTCACCCCTCCACTTT.

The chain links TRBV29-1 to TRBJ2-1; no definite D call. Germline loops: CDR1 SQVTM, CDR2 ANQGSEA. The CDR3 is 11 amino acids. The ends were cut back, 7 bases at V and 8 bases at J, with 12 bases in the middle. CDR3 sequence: CSASLLDEQFF. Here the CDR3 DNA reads TGCAGCGCCTCATTACTCGATGAGCAGTTCTTC.

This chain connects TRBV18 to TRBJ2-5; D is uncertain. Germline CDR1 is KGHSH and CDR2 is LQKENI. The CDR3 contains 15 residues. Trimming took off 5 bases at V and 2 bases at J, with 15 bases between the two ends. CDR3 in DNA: TGTGCCAGCTCATCCCGAGTTTGGGATCAAGAGACCCAGTACTTC. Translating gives CASSSRVWDQETQYF.